Listed below are T cell receptor beta chains from one sample, sequenced in a study of tumor-infiltrating lymphocytes in primary liver carcinoma. Using its own MiXCR run on the multiplex PCR reads, TCRdb lists one record per CDR3 protein. The table has 300,000 to 400,000 distinct CDR3 sequences, approximately 64% seen once. Material for sequencing was peripheral blood. The receptors originated from a man in his forties or fifties with primary liver carcinoma and hepatitis B virus infection. CDR3s include the opening cysteine and the closing phenylalanine or tryptophan. D genes are given only for firm matches. Some rows mark clone size as missing; the rest say once, few, many or name a class of expanded clone.

D	V	J	size	length	CDR3	DNA
-	TRBV5-5	TRBJ1-1	few	14	CASSRTDLGTEAFF	TGTGCCAGCAGCCGGACGGACCTCGGCACTGAAGCTTTCTTT
-	TRBV11-2	TRBJ2-7	-	14	CASSSNRRYYEQYF	TGTGCCAGCAGCTCCAACCGTCGGTACTACGAGCAGTACTTC
-	TRBV6-5	TRBJ1-3	few	14	CASRQGHSGNTIYF	TGTGCCAGCAGACAGGGTCACTCTGGAAACACCATATATTTT
-	TRBV5-4	TRBJ2-6	many	15	CASSLPGTGANVLTF	TGTGCCAGCAGCCTCCCAGGAACGGGGGCCAACGTCCTGACTTTC
-	TRBV6-1	TRBJ2-7	-	12	CASNRGAHEQYF	TGTGCCAGCAATCGGGGGGCCCACGAGCAGTACTTC
-	TRBV6-6	TRBJ2-7	-	14	CASMLGGGSYEQYF	TGTGCCAGCATGTTAGGGGGAGGCTCCTACGAGCAGTACTTC
-	TRBV11-2	TRBJ2-7	-	15	CASGLSSGVTYEQYF	TGTGCCAGCGGCTTATCCTCGGGGGTTACCTATGAGCAGTACTTC
-	TRBV2	TRBJ2-7	-	10	CASDAYEQYF	TGTGCCAGCGACGCCTACGAGCAGTACTTC
TRBD1	TRBV7-9	TRBJ2-1	-	15	CASSAGGDGSGEQFF	TGTGCCAGCAGCGCAGGGGGCGACGGGAGTGGGGAGCAGTTCTTC
-	TRBV4-3	TRBJ1-5	-	15	CASSQNPGDNQRQHF	TGCGCCAGCAGCCAAAACCCCGGGGACAATCAGCGCCAGCATTTT
-	TRBV5-6	TRBJ1-6	-	12	CASSPSNSPLHF	TGTGCCAGCAGTCCTTCTAATTCACCCCTCCACTTT
-	TRBV5-1	TRBJ2-5	few	14	CASSSGRTQETQYF	TGCGCCAGCAGCTCCGGCAGGACCCAAGAGACCCAGTACTTC
-	TRBV11-2	TRBJ2-7	once	16	CASSLSPGQGFYVQYF	TGTGCCAGCAGCTTATCTCCTGGGCAGGGGTTCTACGTGCAGTACTTC
-	TRBV10-3	TRBJ2-3	-	17	CAISDRPPGEGTDTQYF	TGTGCCATCAGTGACCGGCCCCCTGGCGAGGGCACAGATACGCAGTATTTT
TRBD2	TRBV6-1	TRBJ2-7	few	14	CASSDPGGPYEQYF	TGTGCCAGCAGTGACCCGGGAGGGCCCTACGAGCAGTACTTC
-	TRBV4-3	TRBJ2-2	many	13	CASSQDLTGELFF	TGCGCCAGCAGCCAAGATTTGACCGGGGAGCTGTTTTTT
TRBD1	TRBV6-6	TRBJ2-7	many	16	CASSYSRDRGSYEQYF	TGTGCCAGCAGTTACTCGAGGGACAGGGGGTCCTACGAGCAGTACTTC
TRBD1	TRBV5-4	TRBJ2-1	-	16	CASSLVPSGQGKAAFF	TGTGCCAGCAGCTTGGTACCCTCGGGACAGGGTAAGGCGGCGTTCTTC
-	TRBV29-1	TRBJ2-5	many	12	CSERRGEETQYF	TGCAGCGAAAGGAGGGGTGAAGAGACCCAGTACTTC
TRBD2	TRBV4-1	TRBJ2-2	-	16	CASSQAETSATGELFF	TGCGCCAGCAGCCAAGCAGAGACTAGCGCCACCGGGGAGCTGTTTTTT
TRBD2	TRBV11-2	TRBJ2-3	many	15	CASSSSGFRTDTQYF	TGTGCCAGCAGCTCTAGCGGGTTCAGGACAGATACGCAGTATTTT
-	TRBV4-2	TRBJ1-1	-	14	CACSQGIGATEAFF	TGCGCCTGCAGCCAAGGAATCGGGGCCACTGAAGCTTTCTTT
-	TRBV5-4	TRBJ2-1	-	15	CASSEGSREYIEQFF	TGTGCCAGCAGCGAGGGGTCCCGGGAATACATTGAGCAGTTCTTC
-	TRBV7-8	TRBJ1-6	many	14	CASSSNTGDSPLHF	TGTGCCAGCAGCTCGAACACCGGTGATTCACCCCTCCACTTT
TRBD1	TRBV28	TRBJ1-2	-	16	CASSLLVTGSNYGYTF	TGTGCCAGCAGTCTCCTAGTGACAGGGTCAAACTATGGCTACACCTTC
-	TRBV7-9	TRBJ2-7	-	16	CASSLEPRGMVYEQYF	TGTGCCAGCAGCTTAGAACCCCGCGGGATGGTCTACGAGCAGTACTTC
TRBD2	TRBV11-2	TRBJ2-1	-	15	CASSMVLAGVYEQFF	TGTGCCAGCAGCATGGTATTAGCGGGAGTATATGAGCAGTTCTTC
TRBD2	TRBV12-3/TRBV12-4	TRBJ2-3	many	18	CASSFEGPSGRVSDTQYF	TGTGCCAGCAGTTTCGAAGGCCCTAGCGGGAGAGTATCAGATACGCAGTATTTT
-	TRBV11-3	TRBJ1-3	-	14	CASSSRKTGNTIYF	TGTGCCAGCAGCTCACGGAAAACGGGAAACACCATATATTTT
TRBD1	TRBV6-5	TRBJ2-5	-	15	CASSYRRTGEETQYF	TGTGCTAGCAGTTACAGGAGGACAGGGGAAGAGACCCAGTACTTC
-	TRBV14	TRBJ1-5	-	13	CASSQQTNQSQHF	TGTGCCAGCAGCCAACAGACAAATCAGTCCCAGCATTTT
TRBD2	TRBV10-2	TRBJ2-7	many	14	CASSEWGGSYEQYF	TGCGCCAGCAGTGAGTGGGGGGGCTCCTACGAGCAGTACTTC
-	TRBV29-1	TRBJ2-1	-	14	CSVALLGSYNEQFF	TGCAGCGTTGCCCTATTAGGGTCCTACAATGAGCAGTTCTTC
TRBD2	TRBV4-1	TRBJ2-2	-	14	CASSQPGRAGELFF	TGCGCCAGCAGCCAACCAGGGAGGGCCGGGGAGCTGTTTTTT
TRBD2	TRBV11-1	TRBJ2-1	-	17	CASSLVSSGLVYDEQFF	TGTGCCAGCAGCTTAGTATCGTCGGGACTAGTATACGATGAGCAGTTCTTC
TRBD2	TRBV11-2	TRBJ2-1	-	15	CASSISGTSYTEQFF	TGTGCCAGCAGCATTAGCGGGACCTCCTACACTGAGCAGTTTTTC